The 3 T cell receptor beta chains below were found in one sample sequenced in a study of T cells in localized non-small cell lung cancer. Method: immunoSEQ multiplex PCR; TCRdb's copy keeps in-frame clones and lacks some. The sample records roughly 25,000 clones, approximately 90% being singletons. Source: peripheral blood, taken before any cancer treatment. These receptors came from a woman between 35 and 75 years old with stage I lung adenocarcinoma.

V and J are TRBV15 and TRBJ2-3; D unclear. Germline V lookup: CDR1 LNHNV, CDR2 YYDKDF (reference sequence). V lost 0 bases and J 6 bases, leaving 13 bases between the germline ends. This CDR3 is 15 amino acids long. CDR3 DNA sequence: TGTGCCACCAGCAGAGATCTAAGCTCTTGGGATACGCAGTATTTT. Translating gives CATSRDLSSWDTQYF. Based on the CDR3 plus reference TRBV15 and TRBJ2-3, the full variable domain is DAMVIQNPRYQVTQFGKPVTLSCSQTLNHNVMYWYQQKSSQAPKLLFHYYDKDFNNEADTPDNFQSRRPNTSFCFLDIRSPGLGDTAMYLCATSRDLSSWDTQYFGPGTRLTVL.

The DNA of the CDR3 is TGCGCCAGCAGCCAAATCAGTCGGCCAATTGGAGATACGCAGTATTTT. Translated: CASSQISRPIGDTQYF. This sequence joins TRBV4-1 and TRBJ2-3; D not resolved. The length of the CDR3 is 16 residues. V lost 2 bases and J 5 bases, leaving 17 bases between the germline ends. Looked up from germline, CDR1 is MGHRA and CDR2 is YSYEKL.

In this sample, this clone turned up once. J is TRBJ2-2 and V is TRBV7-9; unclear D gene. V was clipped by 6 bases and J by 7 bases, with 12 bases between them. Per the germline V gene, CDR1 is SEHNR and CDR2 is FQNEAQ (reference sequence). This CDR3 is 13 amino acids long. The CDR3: CASRPGRGGELFF. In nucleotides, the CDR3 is TGTGCCAGCAGACCCGGACGCGGCGGGGAGCTGTTTTTT.